This is a list of T cell receptor beta chains from one sample in a study of T cells in Graves' hyperthyroidism and ophthalmopathy. From the multiplex PCR reads, TCRdb called clonotypes with MiXCR, one entry per CDR3 protein. Counted here are roughly 250,000 distinct CDR3 sequences, less than 20% occurring once; the ten biggest clones make up 25% to 30%. The specimen sequenced was blood. These receptors were taken from a woman aged 18-29 years with Graves' ophthalmopathy. The CDR3 runs from the conserved cysteine through the conserved F or W. The order of the fields is J gene, clone size, D gene, V gene, CDR3 DNA, CDR3 protein. The D gene is left open where the match is weak. Size is stated for part of the rows, as once, few or many counts, or as a class when the clone is expanded.

J: TRBJ1-2; size: many; D: .; V: TRBV3-1; DNA: TGTGCCAGCAGCCCCCGAGGGGGGTCCTATGGCTACACCTTC; CDR3: CASSPRGGSYGYTF
J: TRBJ2-3; size: many; D: TRBD2; V: TRBV7-2; DNA: TGTGCCAGCAGACCCGGACTAGCGGGGCGCACAGATACGCAGTATTTT; CDR3: CASRPGLAGRTDTQYF
J: TRBJ1-6; size: .; D: TRBD1; V: TRBV11-2; DNA: TGTGCCAGCAGCTTACCACGACAGGGGGGCAATTCACCCCTCCACTTT; CDR3: CASSLPRQGGNSPLHF
J: TRBJ2-7; size: .; D: .; V: TRBV4-3; DNA: TGCGCCAGCAGCCAGTCGATTGCGATAAGCTCCTACGAGCAGTACTTC; CDR3: CASSQSIAISSYEQYF
J: TRBJ2-7; size: few; D: TRBD1; V: TRBV9; DNA: TGTGCCAGCAGCGTAGGGGTAGGACAGGGTACCTACGAGCAGTACTTC; CDR3: CASSVGVGQGTYEQYF
J: TRBJ1-1; size: many; D: .; V: TRBV30; DNA: TGTGCCTGGAGTGGGGAAACGAACACTGAAGCTTTCTTT; CDR3: CAWSGETNTEAFF
J: TRBJ2-7; size: .; D: .; V: TRBV19; DNA: TGTGCCAGTAGTTCAAACAGGGTCGAGCAGTACTTC; CDR3: CASSSNRVEQYF
J: TRBJ1-4; size: many; D: .; V: TRBV6-1; DNA: TGTGCCAGCAACCGGGGGAGCGGTGAAAAACTGTTTTTT; CDR3: CASNRGSGEKLFF
J: TRBJ2-1; size: many; D: TRBD2; V: TRBV5-8; DNA: TGTGCCAGCAGCTTGGATTCGGTACTAGCGGGAGAAAGCTCCTACAATGAGCAGTTCTTC; CDR3: CASSLDSVLAGESSYNEQFF
J: TRBJ1-2; size: many; D: .; V: TRBV5-6; DNA: TGTGCCAGCAGCCTTGCGGCATATGGCTACACCTTC; CDR3: CASSLAAYGYTF
J: TRBJ2-3; size: many; D: TRBD1; V: TRBV6-1; DNA: TGTGCCAGCAGTTCCTGGACAGGTTCAGATACGCAGTATTTT; CDR3: CASSSWTGSDTQYF
J: TRBJ1-1; size: many; D: .; V: TRBV28; DNA: TGTGCCAGCAGTTTAATCCCGGGGCGGGGGGCAGCTGAAGCTTTCTTT; CDR3: CASSLIPGRGAAEAFF
J: TRBJ2-1; size: many; D: .; V: TRBV12-3/TRBV12-4; DNA: TGTGCCAGCAGTTTAGAGTACAATGAGCAGTTCTTC; CDR3: CASSLEYNEQFF
J: TRBJ2-7; size: many; D: TRBD1; V: TRBV4-1; DNA: TGCGCCAGCAGCCAGGGGACAGAGGAGACCTACGAGCAGTACTTC; CDR3: CASSQGTEETYEQYF
J: TRBJ2-3; size: many; D: .; V: TRBV2; DNA: TGTGCCAGCACGAAGGGTCAGTACACAGATACGCAGTATTTT; CDR3: CASTKGQYTDTQYF
J: TRBJ1-5; size: .; D: .; V: TRBV19; DNA: TGTGCCAGTATTGCGGATTTCACCTACAACAATCAGCCCCAGCATTTT; CDR3: CASIADFTYNNQPQHF
J: TRBJ1-4; size: .; D: .; V: TRBV15; DNA: TGTGCCACCAGCAAGGACAAAACTAATGAAAAACTGTTTTTT; CDR3: CATSKDKTNEKLFF
J: TRBJ2-5; size: few; D: .; V: TRBV6-2/TRBV6-3; DNA: TGTGCCAGCAGCCACCAGGGGGGGAGTGAGACCCAGTACTTC; CDR3: CASSHQGGSETQYF
J: TRBJ1-2; size: many; D: .; V: TRBV12-3/TRBV12-4; DNA: TGTGCCAGCAGTTTTACCGGGTTAACCTATGGCTACACCTTC; CDR3: CASSFTGLTYGYTF
J: TRBJ1-1; size: many; D: .; V: TRBV12-3/TRBV12-4; DNA: TGTGCCAGCAGTTTACTTAGGGGGGCTGAAGCTTTCTTT; CDR3: CASSLLRGAEAFF
J: TRBJ2-3; size: many; D: .; V: TRBV24-1; DNA: TGTGCCACCAGTGATCCATTGACAGGCACAGATACGCAGTATTTT; CDR3: CATSDPLTGTDTQYF
J: TRBJ2-7; size: many; D: .; V: TRBV5-1; DNA: TGCGCCAGCAGCTTGCTTACGGACGAGCAGTACTTC; CDR3: CASSLLTDEQYF
J: TRBJ1-1; size: many; D: TRBD1; V: TRBV3-1; DNA: TGTGCCAGCAGCCGATCAACCGGGACAGGGGCTGGGGGCACTGAAGCTTTCTTT; CDR3: CASSRSTGTGAGGTEAFF
J: TRBJ1-5; size: many; D: .; V: TRBV2; DNA: TGTGCCAGCAGTGAACTCAGGGGTAGCAATCAGCCCCAGCATTTT; CDR3: CASSELRGSNQPQHF
J: TRBJ2-2; size: many; D: TRBD1; V: TRBV18; DNA: TGTGCCAGCTCACCTGCCGGGACAGCCTTAGCGAACACCGGGGAGCTGTTTTTT; CDR3: CASSPAGTALANTGELFF
J: TRBJ2-5; size: many; D: .; V: TRBV7-2; DNA: TGTGCCAGCAGTTGGACATTACAAGAGACCCAGTACTTC; CDR3: CASSWTLQETQYF
J: TRBJ1-2; size: few; D: TRBD1; V: TRBV11-1; DNA: TGTGCCAGCAGCGATGGACAGGCGAGCTCCTATGGCTACACCTTC; CDR3: CASSDGQASSYGYTF
J: TRBJ1-2; size: many; D: TRBD1; V: TRBV6-5; DNA: TGTGCCAGCAGTTACTCGGGGGCCAGGGGGGATGGCTACACCTTC; CDR3: CASSYSGARGDGYTF
J: TRBJ2-4; size: .; D: .; V: TRBV19; DNA: TGTGCCAGTGTTGACAGAGCCAAAAACATTCAGTACTTC; CDR3: CASVDRAKNIQYF
J: TRBJ2-5; size: many; D: TRBD2; V: TRBV11-2; DNA: TGTGCCAGCAGGTGGGGACTAGCGGTGAAAGAGACCCAGTACTTC; CDR3: CASRWGLAVKETQYF
J: TRBJ2-7; size: many; D: .; V: TRBV6-1; DNA: TGTGCCAGCGTTGCAGGGGACATCTATGAGCAGTACTTC; CDR3: CASVAGDIYEQYF
J: TRBJ2-1; size: few; D: TRBD2; V: TRBV11-3; DNA: TGTGCCAGCAGCTTTGGGACTAGCGGGAGTCCCAATGAGCAGTTCTTC; CDR3: CASSFGTSGSPNEQFF
J: TRBJ2-5; size: .; D: .; V: TRBV9; DNA: TGTGCCAGCAGCACCTCCGGGGGAGGGGGCGCAGAGACCCAGTACTTC; CDR3: CASSTSGGGGAETQYF
J: TRBJ2-4; size: few; D: TRBD1; V: TRBV6-2/TRBV6-3; DNA: TGTGCCAGCAGTTATTTGGGACAGAAAAACATTCAGTACTTC; CDR3: CASSYLGQKNIQYF
J: TRBJ2-7; size: many; D: .; V: TRBV3-1; DNA: TGTGCCAGCAGCCAAGATCGGAGCATCGGGGAGAAAAGGTACGAGCAGTACTTC; CDR3: CASSQDRSIGEKRYEQYF
J: TRBJ2-5; size: many; D: TRBD1; V: TRBV5-1; DNA: TGCGCCAGCAGAGACAGGGTTCGGGAGACCCAGTACTTC; CDR3: CASRDRVRETQYF
J: TRBJ1-1; size: few; D: .; V: TRBV19; DNA: TGTGCCAGTAGTAACTTGGGAGCTGAAGCTTTCTTT; CDR3: CASSNLGAEAFF
J: TRBJ1-5; size: many; D: .; V: TRBV28; DNA: TGTGCCAGCAGTTCCCCCGGAGTCCTGGAACAGCCCCAGCATTTT; CDR3: CASSSPGVLEQPQHF
J: TRBJ1-1; size: many; D: TRBD1; V: TRBV5-1; DNA: TGCGCCAGCAGCTTGGGAGGGACAGGGTCCGACACTGAAGCTTTCTTT; CDR3: CASSLGGTGSDTEAFF
J: TRBJ2-5; size: many; D: TRBD2; V: TRBV7-2; DNA: TGTGCCAGCCGTCTAATGGGGGGGGGAGAGACCCAGTACTTC; CDR3: CASRLMGGGETQYF
J: TRBJ2-5; size: many; D: TRBD2; V: TRBV24-1; DNA: TGTGCCACCAGTGGAAATCCGGGACTAGCGGGAGGGCCGGGGGAGACCCAGTACTTC; CDR3: CATSGNPGLAGGPGETQYF